Below are 14 T cell receptor beta chains sequenced from a single sample in a study of regulatory T cells in long-lasting Graves disease. Relying on iRepertoire HTBI primers and Arm-PCR of CDR3 regions, the team built TCR beta libraries. TCRdb re-derived calls from the multiplex PCR reads in MiXCR, one entry per CDR3 protein. The sample includes hundreds of thousands of distinct CDR3 sequences, 15% to 20% of them seen just once. Stated time point: newly diagnosed GD, antithyroid drugs for less than 3 months. PBMCs were the source of the RNA used for TCR sequencing. Sequencing used peripheral blood mononuclear cells (PBMCs), obtained at new diagnosis, from a patient treated with antithyroid drugs. The source is a female donor with Graves disease.

On this clonotype itself: Being one base from a much bigger clone, this may be a read error. The chain joins TRBV6-5 to TRBJ2-1; TRBD1 agrees at 9 bases. The CDR3 totals 17 residues. Germline values: CDR1 MNHEY, CDR2 SVGAGI. DNA for the CDR3: TGTGCCAGCAGTTACTCGATTGGGACAGGGCGGCACAATGAGCGGTTCTTC. Translation gives CASSYSIGTGRHNERFF.

This clonotype was observed at least ten times. The V gene is TRBV28, the J gene TRBJ2-1; 15 nucleotides align to TRBD2. CDR3 length: 15 residues. J lost 8 bases, V lost 5 bases, and 4 bases had no gene match. CDR1 MDHEN and CDR2 SYDVKM come from the germline V gene. CDR3 in amino acids: CASSPRTSGRDEQFF. Written as DNA, the CDR3 is TGTGCCAGCAGTCCCCGGACTAGCGGGAGGGATGAGCAGTTCTTC.

On this clonotype itself: A much more abundant neighbour one base away suggests this may be a read error. The chain employs TRBV7-8 and TRBJ2-7, with 7 nucleotides matching TRBD1. CDR1 is SGHVS, CDR2 FQNEAQ, per germline. CDR3 size: 16 residues. CDR3 bases: TGTGCCAGCAGCTTACGACCAGGGACAGCTAATTACGAGCACTACTTC. Residues: CASSLRPGTANYEHYF.

There are a few counts of this clonotype. A read error is possible here, since a much larger clone lies one base away. The chain joins TRBV6-1 to TRBJ2-1; 9 bases agree with TRBD2. Unmatched junction bases numbered 6, after V lost 2 bases and J lost 10 bases. The germline CDR1 and CDR2 sequences are MNHNS and SASEGT. The CDR3 has 14 amino acids. The CDR3 region has the DNA TGTGCCAGCAGTGAAAGCGGGAGGAGCCACGAGCAGTTCTTC. Residues: CASSESGRSHEQFF.

This clonotype was seen repeatedly, ten times or more. CDR3 loop: CASSIAQGKEAFF. CDR3 nucleotide sequence: TGTGCCAGTAGTATCGCACAAGGCAAAGAAGCTTTCTTT. This rearrangement joins TRBV19 to TRBJ1-1, with D uncertain. CDR3 length equals 13 residues. Germline values: CDR1 LNHDA, CDR2 SQIVND (reference sequence). V shed 3 bases and J shed 8 bases, with 13 bases lying between them. The whole variable domain, remainder taken from reference TRBV19 and TRBJ1-1, is DGGITQSPKYLFRKEGQNVTLSCEQNLNHDAMYWYRQDPGQGLRLIYYSQIVNDFQKGDIAEGYSVSREKKESFPLTVTSAQKNPTAFYLCASSIAQGKEAFFGQGTRLTVV.

The chain recombines TRBV27 with TRBJ2-5, with TRBD1 matching over 7 bases. The J call may not be correct, given that the DNA end is closer to TRBJ2-1. CDR3 length equals 16 residues. From germline, CDR1 is MNHEY and CDR2 SMNVEV (reference sequence). Written as DNA, the CDR3 is TGTGCCAGCAGTGAGGGGGCGGGCAATACGTACAATGAGCAGTTCTTC. Translating it yields CASSEGAGNTYNEQFF.

This clonotype was seen only a few times. The chain has TRBV19 and TRBJ1-4; unclear D gene. There are 15 residues in the CDR3. Germline CDR1 is LNHDA and CDR2 is SQIVND (reference sequence). The V gene lost 6 bases and the J gene lost 0 bases, with 11 bases spanning the gap. CDR3 amino acids: CASSPLGATNEKLFF. As DNA, the CDR3 is TGTGCCAGTAGCCCCCTCGGGGCAACTAATGAAAAACTGTTTTTT. The full variable domain, rest sourced from reference TRBV19 and TRBJ1-4, is DGGITQSPKYLFRKEGQNVTLSCEQNLNHDAMYWYRQDPGQGLRLIYYSQIVNDFQKGDIAEGYSVSREKKESFPLTVTSAQKNPTAFYLCASSPLGATNEKLFFGSGTQLSVL.

This clonotype was seen repeatedly, ten times or more. The V call is TRBV12-3 or TRBV12-4, the J call TRBJ2-3; D remains unclear. Between the trimmed V and J ends, which lost 4 bases and 2 bases, there was a span of 13 bases. The CDR3 spans 15 residues. In nucleotides, the CDR3 is TGTGCCAGCAGTTCGGCCGCAGGTCTCACAGATACGCAGTATTTT. Residues: CASSSAAGLTDTQYF.

This chain links TRBV10-2 with TRBJ1-1, with no clear D. V was cut by 2 bases and J by 0 bases, with 7 bases left in between. Germline V gene data show CDR1 as WSHSY and CDR2 as SAAADI. This CDR3 comprises 14 residues. Written as DNA, the CDR3 is TGCGCCAGCAGTGAGCAGGAGATGAACACTGAAGCTTTCTTT. This gives the protein CASSEQEMNTEAFF.

In its sample, this clonotype was seen many times. V is TRBV27 and J is TRBJ1-4, with 8 bases fitting TRBD1. Trimming cost V 5 bases and J 7 bases; bases outside gene matches: 3. Germline assignment: CDR1 MNHEY and CDR2 SMNVEV (reference sequence). This CDR3 comprises 13 residues. CDR3 nucleotide sequence: TGTGCCAGCAGTCCCGGGACAGGTGAAAAACTGTTTTTT. Protein sequence: CASSPGTGEKLFF.

This clonotype was detected once. Since a much larger clone is just one base distant, this may be a read error. No conserved phenylalanine or tryptophan ends this CDR3, so it is likely a read error. The J gene is TRBJ2-3, the V gene TRBV27; 10 bases match TRBD2. Germline loops: CDR1 MNHEY, CDR2 SMNVEV (reference sequence). This CDR3 contains 19 residues. Germline trimming cut 6 bases from V and 2 bases from J; bases unmatched to any gene: 17. CDR3 region: CASSRRGIAGGSHTDTQYS. In DNA form, the CDR3 reads TGTGCCAGCAGCCGCAGGGGCATAGCGGGAGGCTCCCACACAGATACGCAGTATTCT.

The chain joins TRBV11-2 to TRBJ2-1, with 9 bases aligning to TRBD2. Germline assignment: CDR1 SGHAT and CDR2 FQNNGV. The V and J ends lost 4 bases and 6 bases, in that order; junction bases with no gene match: 13. The CDR3 totals 17 residues. The CDR3 loop reads CASSSTPRLAVINEQFF. The CDR3 nucleotides read TGTGCCAGCAGCTCAACACCTCGACTAGCGGTCATCAATGAGCAGTTCTTC.

This clonotype was recorded many times. The chain employs TRBV3-1 and TRBJ2-1; possibly TRBD1 for D (6 bases). The CDR3 length is 14 residues. CDR1 and CDR2 (germline): LGHDT, YNNKEL (reference sequence). Trimming shortened V by 4 bases and J by 2 bases, and 9 bases separated the two germline ends. The CDR3 here is CASSLGQTYNEQFF. CDR3 bases: TGTGCCAGCAGCCTTGGACAGACCTACAATGAGCAGTTCTTC.

This clonotype showed up many times. The genes are TRBV6-2 or TRBV6-3 and TRBJ2-1; D unresolved. Trimming removed 5 bases from V and 6 bases from J, with 8 bases in between. This CDR3 comprises 12 residues. Germline CDR1 reads MNHEY; CDR2 reads SVGEGT. CDR3 region: CASSDPFNEQFF. In nucleotides, the CDR3 is TGTGCCAGCAGTGACCCCTTCAATGAGCAGTTCTTC.